This T cell receptor beta chain is drawn from a study of T cell clonality in common variable immunodeficiency. Study results and caveats: Reportedly, TCR beta sequences from common variable immunodeficiency showed fewer deletions and N-nucleotide insertions. Links between repertoire features and CVID complications were heterogeneity-limited.

Ten or more counts support this clone. Its antigen remains unknown. The read ends 3 residues before the CDR3 terminus; that terminus is restored from the germline J gene. Both groups were predominantly of Caucasian heritage. The CDR3 extends over 11 amino acids. V dropped 8 bases and J dropped 6 bases, with 10 bases sitting between them. Germline V lookup: CDR1 SNHLY, CDR2 FYNNEI. Sequencing input was equivalent genomic DNA from CVID and controls. Sequencing used immunoSEQ multiplex PCR; TCRdb keeps in-frame clones, though not all of them. Found here are over 40,000 clones, no singletons; the ten largest cover 5% to 6.5%.

Sequencing was performed on peripheral blood mononuclear cells. This sequence joins TRBV2 and TRBJ1-2, with D hard to call. This clonotype was obtained from a person between 18 and 70 years old in good health. The CDR3 loop reads CASQSGDGYTF. CDR3 DNA, as far as it was read: TGTGCCAGCCAGTCAGGTGATGGC.